Below are 19 T cell receptor beta chains sequenced from a single sample in a study of blood T cells in healthy people across ages (dated by TCRdb to between 2014 and 2017). Receptor amplification or capture employed 5' RACE. Instrument on record: Illumina HiSeq 2500. A second PCR of roughly 7 to 12 cycles was run with a J-beta primer mix and a sample-barcoded 5' primer. TCRdb reprocessing: public reads trimmed at Q25 with fastp, clones called with MiXCR, in-frame beta chains kept. Rows with one shared CDR3 protein collapse into an entry with the most common genes and DNA. Within this sample are about 830,000 distinct CDR3 sequences, with 55% to 75% of them counted one time only. Clones ranked in the top ten supply roughly 22% of the sample. The sample was blood. These receptor sequences come from a man aged 30 to 45 in good health.

The chain carries TRBV20-1 and TRBJ2-7; 9 nucleotides line up with TRBD1. The V gene end was trimmed by 0 bases and the J gene end by 1 base; junction bases not matched to a gene: 13. The CDR3 consists of 18 residues. Germline V gene lookup returns CDR1 DFQATT and CDR2 SNEGSKA (reference sequence). The CDR3 loop reads CSARDLSSGTGNSYEQYF. The CDR3 DNA reads as TGCAGTGCTAGAGATCTATCGAGTGGGACAGGGAATTCCTACGAGCAGTACTTC.

This clonotype has more than one count but fewer than ten. This chain connects TRBV20-1 to TRBJ1-1, with a tentative D call TRBD1 (5 bases). Germline CDR1 reads DFQATT; CDR2 reads SNEGSKA (reference sequence). The CDR3 is made up of 13 amino acids. V lost 1 base, J lost 4 bases, and 10 bases lay in between. The CDR3: CSARGDASTEAFF. CDR3 coding DNA: TGCAGTGCTAGAGGGGACGCAAGCACTGAAGCTTTCTTT.

V is TRBV20-1 and J is TRBJ1-6; perhaps TRBD1 as D (5 bases). The CDR3 has 14 amino acids. V lost 5 bases to trimming and J lost 10 bases, with 18 bases between them. Germline V gene sequence: CDR1 DFQATT, CDR2 SNEGSKA (reference sequence). CDR3 in DNA: TGCAGTGCTGGTGGGGGTACCGGCGGATCACCCCTCCACTTT. Translating it yields CSAGGGTGGSPLHF.

V is TRBV28 and J is TRBJ2-1, with 10 bases matching TRBD2. The CDR3 extends over 16 amino acids. Germline V gene lookup returns CDR1 MDHEN and CDR2 SYDVKM. Germline trimming cut 1 base from V and 6 bases from J; bases unmatched to any gene: 6. CDR3: CASSLSFTSGANEQFF. CDR3 nucleotides: TGTGCCAGCAGTTTATCATTCACTAGCGGGGCCAATGAGCAGTTCTTC.

The chain couples TRBV20-1 to TRBJ1-1, with a possible D match to TRBD1 (5 bases). The V and J ends lost 6 bases and 3 bases respectively, with 14 bases between them. The germline V gene has CDR1 DFQATT and CDR2 SNEGSKA (reference sequence). This CDR3 region has 13 residues. This chain's CDR3 is CSARIGADTEAFF. CDR3 sequence (DNA): TGCAGTGCCCGGATCGGGGCTGACACTGAAGCTTTCTTT.

J is TRBJ1-4 and V is TRBV2; TRBD1 might be the D (5 bases). Germline CDR1 SNHLY, CDR2 FYNNEI. This CDR3 contains 14 residues. Between the trimmed V and J ends, which lost 5 bases and 3 bases, there was a span of 10 bases. DNA for the CDR3: TGTGCCAGCAGTCTTCGACAGTCTAATGAAAAACTGTTTTTT. The encoded protein is CASSLRQSNEKLFF.

The chain links TRBV6-5 to TRBJ2-7; 8 bases are a match to TRBD2. The junction had 12 bases not matched to a gene; V was cut back by 0 bases and J by 2 bases. This CDR3 comprises 18 residues. Germline V CDR1 and CDR2: MNHEY, SVGAGI. The CDR3 bases are TGTGCCAGCAGTTACTCTAAGTCTCGGGCTAGCGGGCCCTACGAGCAGTACTTC. Protein: CASSYSKSRASGPYEQYF.

J is TRBJ2-3 and V is TRBV20-1, with TRBD1 matching over 7 bases. CDR3 length: 13 residues. Germline V gene data show CDR1 as DFQATT and CDR2 as SNEGSKA (reference sequence). CDR3 DNA: TGCAGCACCCCGACAGGGAATACAGATACGCAGTATTTT. Translation: CSTPTGNTDTQYF.

CDR3 sequence reads: CASSFLGDRANYGYTF. The CDR3 bases are TGTGCCAGCAGTTTTCTGGGGGACAGGGCCAACTATGGCTACACCTTC. V is TRBV27 and J is TRBJ1-2; 9 bases match TRBD1. V dropped 3 bases and J dropped 2; count of bases not matched to a gene: 7. The CDR3 runs 16 residues. CDR1 MNHEY and CDR2 SMNVEV come from the germline V gene (reference sequence).

This clonotype occurred once. This sequence joins TRBV7-9 and TRBJ2-7; D gene unclear. The CDR3 length is 12 residues. CDR1 SEHNR and CDR2 FQNEAQ come from the germline V gene (reference sequence). V shed 4 bases and J shed 4 bases, with 8 bases lying between them. This chain's CDR3 is CASSSIAYEQYF. As DNA, the CDR3 is TGTGCCAGCAGCTCTATAGCTTACGAGCAGTACTTC.

This chain joins TRBV29-1 and TRBJ2-2, with a tentative D call TRBD2 (5 bases). The CDR3 extends over 13 amino acids. V gave up 7 bases and J gave up 0 bases, with 9 bases separating them. CDR1 SQVTM and CDR2 ANQGSEA come from the germline V gene. The CDR3 DNA sequence: TGCAGCGCCGGGGTTTCGAACACCGGGGAGCTGTTTTTT. Translation gives CSAGVSNTGELFF.

Comments on this clonotype: A much larger clone differs by one base, so this may be a read error. The gene calls are TRBV7-2 and TRBJ1-2, with unresolved D. Germline CDR1 reads SGHTA; CDR2 reads FQGNSA. Trimming left V 0 bases short and J 4 bases short, with 12 bases between. This CDR3 spans 15 amino acids. Written as DNA, the CDR3 is TGTGCCAGCAGCTTAGCGCAAAGGTCAACCTATGGCTACACCTTC. As protein: CASSLAQRSTYGYTF.

The chain couples TRBV29-1 to TRBJ2-3, with 8 nucleotides matching TRBD2. The junction had 5 bases not matched to a gene; V was cut back by 7 bases and J by 5 bases. Germline V CDR1 and CDR2: SQVTM, ANQGSEA. This CDR3 has 12 amino acids. This CDR3 reads CSGGRGEDTQYF. The CDR3 DNA is TGCAGCGGCGGGCGGGGGGAAGATACGCAGTATTTT.

The rearrangement uses TRBV29-1 and TRBJ2-5; D gene unclear. CDR1 is SQVTM, CDR2 ANQGSEA, per germline. Trimming stripped 3 bases from V and 1 base from J, with 6 bases between. The CDR3 covers 12 residues. The CDR3 region has the DNA TGCAGCGTTGATAAGGGCCAAGAGACCCAGTACTTC. Its translation: CSVDKGQETQYF.

V and J are TRBV20-1 and TRBJ2-5; TRBD2 agrees at 13 bases. Germline V gives CDR1 DFQATT, CDR2 SNEGSKA (reference sequence). This CDR3 contains 14 residues. Trimming took 6 bases from V and 2 from J; bases not matched to a gene: 3. The DNA for the CDR3 is TGCAGTGCCTGGACTAGCGGGAGACAAGAGACCCAGTACTTC. This gives the protein CSAWTSGRQETQYF.

The chain employs TRBV6-2 or TRBV6-3 and TRBJ2-3; 10 bases align to TRBD2. Trimming at V came to 5 bases and at J to 5 bases, leaving 10 bases not matched to a gene. The CDR3 is 16 residues long. Germline CDR1 reads MNHEY; CDR2 reads SVGEGT. CDR3 in DNA: TGTGCCAGCAGTCTTCTAGCGGGAGTCGATGTAGATACGCAGTATTTT. It codes for CASSLLAGVDVDTQYF.

The CDR3 DNA is TGTGCCAGCAAGACCGGGACTCTTATCAACAATGAGCAGTTCTTC. It is translated as CASKTGTLINNEQFF. V and J are TRBV2 and TRBJ2-1, with a weak D call TRBD2 (6 bases). This CDR3 spans 15 amino acids. The V gene lost 7 bases and the J gene lost 5 bases, with 18 bases spanning the gap. From germline, CDR1 is SNHLY and CDR2 FYNNEI.

This chain links TRBV5-1 with TRBJ2-3, with D uncertain. There are 14 residues in the CDR3. V lost 4 bases, J lost 3 bases, and 12 bases lay in between. Germline-derived CDR1 and CDR2 are SGHRS and YFSETQ. The CDR3 nucleotides read TGCGCCAGCAGCGTGCAGGCGACGACAGATACGCAGTATTTT. Its translation is CASSVQATTDTQYF.

The gene calls are TRBV12-3 or TRBV12-4 and TRBJ2-6; D is perhaps TRBD1 (5 bases). The V and J ends lost 4 bases and 0 bases respectively, with 16 bases between them. This CDR3 is built from 18 residues. Here the CDR3 DNA reads TGTGCCAGCAGTTATGAAAGGGGCCTAAGCTCTGGGGCCAACGTCCTGACTTTC. It specifies CASSYERGLSSGANVLTF.